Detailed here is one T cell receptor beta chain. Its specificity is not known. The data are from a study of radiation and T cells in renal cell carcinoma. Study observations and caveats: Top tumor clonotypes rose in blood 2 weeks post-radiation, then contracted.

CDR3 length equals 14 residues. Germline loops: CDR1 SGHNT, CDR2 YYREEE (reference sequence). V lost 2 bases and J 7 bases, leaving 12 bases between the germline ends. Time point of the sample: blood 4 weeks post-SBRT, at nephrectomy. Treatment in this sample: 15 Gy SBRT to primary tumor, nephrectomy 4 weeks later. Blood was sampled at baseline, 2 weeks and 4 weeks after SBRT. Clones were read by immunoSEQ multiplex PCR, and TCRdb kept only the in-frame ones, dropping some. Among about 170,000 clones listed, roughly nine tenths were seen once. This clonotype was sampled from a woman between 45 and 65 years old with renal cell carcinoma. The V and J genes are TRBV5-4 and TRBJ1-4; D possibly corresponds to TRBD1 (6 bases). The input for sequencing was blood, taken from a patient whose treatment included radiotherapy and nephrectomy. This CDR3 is CASSFGGGSEKLFF. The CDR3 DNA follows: TGTGCCAGCAGCTTCGGAGGGGGAAGTGAAAAACTGTTTTTT.